A selection of T cell receptor beta chains follows, all from one sample in a study of control samples from healthy donors and cancer patients. Here immunoSEQ multiplex PCR was the method, and the copy in TCRdb shows in-frame clones only, minus some. This table holds around 170,000 clones, about 90% found once. The sample was blood. These receptors came from a young woman in good health. The CDR3 runs from the conserved cysteine through the conserved F or W. The order of the fields is V gene, clone size, D gene, J gene, CDR3 DNA, CDR3 protein. The D gene is left open where the match is weak. Clone size is not always given. Where it is, it says once, few, many or a class for expanded clones.

>TRBV11-2|-|TRBD2|TRBJ2-3
TGTGCCAGTAGAAGGACTAGGATCACAGATACGCAGTATTTT
CASRRTRITDTQYF
>TRBV4-3|once|-|TRBJ1-5
TGCGCCAGCAGCCAAGACTTCGGGGATCAGCCCCAGCATTTT
CASSQDFGDQPQHF
>TRBV25-1|-|-|TRBJ2-3
TGTGCCAGCAGTGGGACAGGCACAGATACGCAGTATTTT
CASSGTGTDTQYF
>TRBV28|once|-|TRBJ1-1
TGTGCCAGCAGTTCCTCTTCTAGAGGGGGTAGAGCTTTCTTT
CASSSSSRGGRAFF
>TRBV28|-|-|TRBJ1-2
TGTGCCAGCAGTTTAGGGACGGATTATGGCTACACCTTC
CASSLGTDYGYTF
>TRBV19|-|TRBD2|TRBJ2-3
TGTGCCAGTAGTGGGGGACTAGCGGGAACAGATACGCAGTATTTT
CASSGGLAGTDTQYF
>TRBV9|-|-|TRBJ2-5
TGTGCCAGCAGCGTAGAGGACGGAGAGACCCAGTACTTC
CASSVEDGETQYF
>TRBV19|-|TRBD1|TRBJ2-1
TGTGCCAGTAGTATCCAAATTTCCGGGACAGGGGCCTACAATGAGCAGTTCTTC
CASSIQISGTGAYNEQFF
>TRBV27|-|TRBD1|TRBJ1-2
TGTGCCAGCAGTCCATGGACAGGGACAAACTATGGCTACACCTTC
CASSPWTGTNYGYTF
>TRBV4-3|-|TRBD1|TRBJ1-4
TGCGCCAGCAGCCAAGATCGACAGGGGGGTGGAAAACTGTTTTTT
CASSQDRQGGGKLFF
>TRBV10-3|once|TRBD2|TRBJ2-3
TGTGCCATCAGTGGGTTAGCGGGAGCCGCAGATACGCAGTATTTT
CAISGLAGAADTQYF
>TRBV9|-|-|TRBJ2-7
TGTGCCAGCAGCCCCATACCGGAGGCCTACGAGCAGTACTTC
CASSPIPEAYEQYF
>TRBV10-3|-|-|TRBJ2-7
TGTGCCATCAGGGGGGGACAGCCCTCCTACGAGCAGTACTTC
CAIRGGQPSYEQYF
>TRBV28|-|-|TRBJ1-1
TGTGCCAGCAGATACGACAGGACCTTCGAAGCTTTCTTT
CASRYDRTFEAFF
>TRBV7-9|once|TRBD2|TRBJ2-1
TGTGCCAGCAGTCCGCGGGGGGAGGACGTCTACAATGAGCAGTTCTTC
CASSPRGEDVYNEQFF
>TRBV19|-|TRBD1|TRBJ2-2
TGTGCCAGTAGATGGGGGGACAGGGATAGGCCCGGGGAGCTGTTTTTT
CASRWGDRDRPGELFF
>TRBV27|once|-|TRBJ2-5
TGTGCCAGCAGTTTAGGTGGGGGGACCCAGTACTTC
CASSLGGGTQYF
>TRBV24-1|-|-|TRBJ1-2
TGTGCCACCAGAAGTTCGGGAGCTACAGAGAATACTAACTATGGCTACACCTTC
CATRSSGATENTNYGYTF
>TRBV5-4|-|-|TRBJ1-6
TGTGCCAGCAGCTTGCGCCCAGATAATTATTCACCCCTCCACTTT
CASSLRPDNYSPLHF
>TRBV6-5|-|TRBD1|TRBJ1-3
TGTGCCAGCAGCCCGGACAGGGTATCTGGAAACACCATATATTTT
CASSPDRVSGNTIYF
>TRBV30|once|-|TRBJ1-2
TGTGCCTGGAGTGTTGCGGTGAGCGGCTACACCTTC
CAWSVAVSGYTF
>TRBV7-9|once|TRBD1|TRBJ2-3
TGTGCCAGCAGCTCTCCCGCCGGACAGGGTGAGGATACGCAGTATTTT
CASSSPAGQGEDTQYF
>TRBV3-1/TRBV3-2|-|-|TRBJ1-5
TGTGCCAGCAGCCAAGATGGACAAGTCAATCAGCCCCAGCATTTT
CASSQDGQVNQPQHF
>TRBV28|-|-|TRBJ1-4
TGTGCCAGCAGTAAACAGGCAACTAATGAAAAACTGTTTTTT
CASSKQATNEKLFF
>TRBV28|-|TRBD2|TRBJ2-5
TGTGCCAGCAGTTTAGGTAGTCTAGCGGGAAACCAAGAGACCCAGTACTTC
CASSLGSLAGNQETQYF
>TRBV6-6|-|-|TRBJ2-7
TGTGCCAGCAGTCTGACTGGGGCCTACGAGCAGTACTTC
CASSLTGAYEQYF
>TRBV10-3|-|TRBD1|TRBJ1-6
TGTGCCTCGACAGGGGGCGCGGGTAATTCACCCCTCCACTTT
CASTGGAGNSPLHF
>TRBV28|once|-|TRBJ2-7
TGTGCCAGCAGTACCCTGGGCTACGAGCAGTACTTC
CASSTLGYEQYF
>TRBV12-3/TRBV12-4|-|-|TRBJ1-2
TGTGCCAGCAGCGGACGGTACGTCTATGGCTACACCTTC
CASSGRYVYGYTF
>TRBV18|-|TRBD1|TRBJ2-3
TGTGCCAGCTCACCACAGGGGGCGCGGGGCACAGATACGCAGTATTTT
CASSPQGARGTDTQYF
>TRBV7-8|once|-|TRBJ2-3
TGTGCCAGCAGCTTTACAGTGGAGGGATTAGATACGCAGTATTTT
CASSFTVEGLDTQYF
>TRBV27|-|TRBD1|TRBJ2-2
TGTGCCAGCAGTTTACCTGGGACAGGGACCGGGGAGCTGTTTTTT
CASSLPGTGTGELFF
>TRBV28|-|-|TRBJ2-7
TGTGCCAGCAGTCTAAGAGGTACCCGGGTAGGGGAGCAGTACTTC
CASSLRGTRVGEQYF
>TRBV21-1|few|-|TRBJ2-1
TGTGCCAGCAGCAAGACTCTTCGAGGGGACGCCTACAATGAGCAGTTCTTC
CASSKTLRGDAYNEQFF
>TRBV11-2|-|-|TRBJ2-3
TGTGCCAGCAGCTTAGGCGGGGATACGCAGTATTTT
CASSLGGDTQYF
>TRBV2|-|TRBD2|TRBJ2-7
TGTGCCAGCAGTGAAGCCCTACTAGCGGGAGGCGAGCAGTACTTC
CASSEALLAGGEQYF
>TRBV4-1|-|-|TRBJ2-1
TGCGCCAGCAGCCAAGTCCCAAGCTCCTACAATGAGCAGTTCTTC
CASSQVPSSYNEQFF
>TRBV7-2|-|TRBD2|TRBJ2-2
TGTGCCAGCCAGTCTAGCGGGAGTTCCGGGGAGCTGTTTTTT
CASQSSGSSGELFF
>TRBV7-2|-|-|TRBJ1-4
TGTGCCAGCAGCTTAGTCGGGGGAGAAAAACTGTTTTTT
CASSLVGGEKLFF
>TRBV28|-|-|TRBJ2-2
TGTGCCAGCAGGTCTATGCAGGGATCGGACACCGGGGAGCTGTTTTTT
CASRSMQGSDTGELFF
>TRBV19|-|TRBD1|TRBJ2-4
TGTGCCAGTAGCACTACAGGGGGAGCCAAAAACATTCAGTACTTC
CASSTTGGAKNIQYF
>TRBV27|-|TRBD1|TRBJ1-2
TGTGCCAGCAGTTTGGACAGGCGAAACTATGGCTACACCTTC
CASSLDRRNYGYTF